This T cell receptor beta chain was sequenced during a study of beta chain features in type 1 diabetes. Blood was drawn once from each donor into heparinised tubes. The draws averaged around 110 mL. CD4+ naive, central memory, regulatory and stem cell-like memory cells were sorted via CD45RO/CCR7/CD25/CD127/CD95/CD27. The authors reverse transcribed all of the isolated RNA, so sequencing captured expressed TCRB transcripts. Clones were read by immunoSEQ multiplex PCR, and TCRdb kept only the in-frame ones, dropping some. The sample lists about 350,000 clones; around 19% were seen once. Trimming shortened V by 3 bases and J by 0 bases, and 9 bases separated the two germline ends. The CDR3 is made up of 14 amino acids. Germline loops: CDR1 GTSNPN, CDR2 SVGIG (reference sequence).

The TCR was taken from a woman aged 18-29 years in good health. Sequenced sample: naive CD4+ T cells from blood. This rearrangement joins TRBV30 to TRBJ1-3; D uncertain. Here the CDR3 reads CAWRAGSSGNTIYF. CDR3 DNA sequence: TGTGCCTGGAGGGCCGGGAGCTCTGGAAACACCATATATTTT.